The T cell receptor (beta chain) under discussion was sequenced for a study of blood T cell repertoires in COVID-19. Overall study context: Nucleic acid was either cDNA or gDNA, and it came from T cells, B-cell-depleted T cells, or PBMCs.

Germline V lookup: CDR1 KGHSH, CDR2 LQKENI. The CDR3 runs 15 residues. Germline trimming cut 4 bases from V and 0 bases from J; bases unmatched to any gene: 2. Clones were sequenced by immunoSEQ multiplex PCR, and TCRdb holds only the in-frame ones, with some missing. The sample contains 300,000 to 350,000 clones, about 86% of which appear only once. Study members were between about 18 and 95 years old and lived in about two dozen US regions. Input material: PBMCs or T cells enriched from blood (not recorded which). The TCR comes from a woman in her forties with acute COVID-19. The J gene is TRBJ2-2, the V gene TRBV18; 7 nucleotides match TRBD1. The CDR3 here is CASSQTGANTGELFF. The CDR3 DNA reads TGTGCCAGCTCACAAACAGGGGCGAACACCGGGGAGCTGTTTTTT.